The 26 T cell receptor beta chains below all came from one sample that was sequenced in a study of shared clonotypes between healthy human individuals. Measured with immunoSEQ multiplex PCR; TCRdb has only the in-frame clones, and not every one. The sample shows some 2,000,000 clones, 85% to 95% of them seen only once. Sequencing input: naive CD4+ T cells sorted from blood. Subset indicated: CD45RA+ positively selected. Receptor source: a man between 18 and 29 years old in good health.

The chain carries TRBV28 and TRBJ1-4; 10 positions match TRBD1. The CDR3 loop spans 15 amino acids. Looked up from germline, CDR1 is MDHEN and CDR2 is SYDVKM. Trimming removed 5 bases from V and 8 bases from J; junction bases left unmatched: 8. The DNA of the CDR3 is TGTGCCAGCAGTCCCTCCGGGACAGGGGAGGAAAAACTGTTTTTT. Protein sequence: CASSPSGTGEEKLFF.

This CDR3 reads CASSPGSLRGQYF. The CDR3 DNA is TGTGCCAGCAGCCCGGGGTCTTTACGAGGGCAGTACTTC. The chain combines TRBV27 with TRBJ2-7; D possibly corresponds to TRBD2 (5 bases). There are 13 residues in the CDR3. Trimming cost V 6 bases and J 9 bases, with 18 bases left between them. Germline V gene lookup returns CDR1 MNHEY and CDR2 SMNVEV (reference sequence).

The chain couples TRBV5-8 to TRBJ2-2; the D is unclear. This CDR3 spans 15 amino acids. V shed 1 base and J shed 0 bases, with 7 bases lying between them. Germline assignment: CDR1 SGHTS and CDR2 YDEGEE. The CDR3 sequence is CASSLTNTNTGELFF. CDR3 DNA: TGTGCCAGCAGCTTGACCAACACGAACACCGGGGAGCTGTTTTTT.

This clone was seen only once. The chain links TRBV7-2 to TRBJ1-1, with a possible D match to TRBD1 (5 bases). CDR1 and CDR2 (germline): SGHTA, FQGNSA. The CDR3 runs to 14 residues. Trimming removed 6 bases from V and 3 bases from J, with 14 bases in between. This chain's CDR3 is CASSRFGTDTEAFF. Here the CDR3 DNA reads TGTGCCAGCAGTCGATTCGGGACGGACACTGAAGCTTTCTTT.

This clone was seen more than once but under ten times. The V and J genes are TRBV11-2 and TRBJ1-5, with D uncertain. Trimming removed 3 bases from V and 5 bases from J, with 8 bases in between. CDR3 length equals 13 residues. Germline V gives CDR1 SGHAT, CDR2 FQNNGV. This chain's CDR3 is CASSFAADQPQHF. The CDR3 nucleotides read TGTGCCAGCAGCTTCGCAGCCGATCAGCCCCAGCATTTT.

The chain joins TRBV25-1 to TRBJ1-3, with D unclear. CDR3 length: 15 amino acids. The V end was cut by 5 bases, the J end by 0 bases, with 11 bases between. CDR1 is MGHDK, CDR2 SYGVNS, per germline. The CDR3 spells CASSRPTGSGNTIYF. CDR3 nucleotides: TGTGCCAGCAGTAGACCGACGGGCTCTGGAAACACCATATATTTT.

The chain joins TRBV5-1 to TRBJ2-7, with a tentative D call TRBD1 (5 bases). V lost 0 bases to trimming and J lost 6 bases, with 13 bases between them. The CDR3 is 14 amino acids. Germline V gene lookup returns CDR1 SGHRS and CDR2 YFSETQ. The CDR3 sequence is CASSLAVREIEQYF. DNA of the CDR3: TGCGCCAGCAGCTTGGCGGTCAGGGAAATCGAGCAGTACTTC.

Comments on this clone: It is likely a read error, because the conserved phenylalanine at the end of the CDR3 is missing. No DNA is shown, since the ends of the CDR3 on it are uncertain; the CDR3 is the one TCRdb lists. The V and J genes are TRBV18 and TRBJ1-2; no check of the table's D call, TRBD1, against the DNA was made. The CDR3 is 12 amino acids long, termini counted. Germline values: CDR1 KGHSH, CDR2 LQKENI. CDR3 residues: CASSPTDRVPSV.

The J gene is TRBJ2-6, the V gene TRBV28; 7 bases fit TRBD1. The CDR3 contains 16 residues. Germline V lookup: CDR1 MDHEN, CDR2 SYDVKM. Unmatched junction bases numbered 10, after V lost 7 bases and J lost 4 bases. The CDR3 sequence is CASKRGGSLGANVLTF. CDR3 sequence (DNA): TGTGCCAGCAAAAGAGGGGGCTCTCTGGGGGCCAACGTCCTGACTTTC.

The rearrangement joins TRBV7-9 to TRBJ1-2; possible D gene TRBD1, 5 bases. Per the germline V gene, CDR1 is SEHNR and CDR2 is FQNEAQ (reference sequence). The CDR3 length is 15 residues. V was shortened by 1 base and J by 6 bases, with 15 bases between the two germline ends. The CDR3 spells CASSLEIGARDGYTF. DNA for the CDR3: TGTGCCAGCAGCTTAGAGATAGGGGCGCGGGATGGCTACACCTTC.

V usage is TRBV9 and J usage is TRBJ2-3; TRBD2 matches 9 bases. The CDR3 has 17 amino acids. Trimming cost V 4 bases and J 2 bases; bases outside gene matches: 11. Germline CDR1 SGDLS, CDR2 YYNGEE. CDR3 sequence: CASSPRPLAGFTDTQYF. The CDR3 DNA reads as TGTGCCAGCAGCCCCCGTCCCCTAGCGGGGTTCACAGATACGCAGTATTTT. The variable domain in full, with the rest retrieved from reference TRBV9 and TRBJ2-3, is DSGVTQTPKHLITATGQRVTLRCSPRSGDLSVYWYQQSLDQGLQFLIQYYNGEERAKGNILERFSAQQFPDLHSELNLSSLELGDSALYFCASSPRPLAGFTDTQYFGPGTRLTVL.

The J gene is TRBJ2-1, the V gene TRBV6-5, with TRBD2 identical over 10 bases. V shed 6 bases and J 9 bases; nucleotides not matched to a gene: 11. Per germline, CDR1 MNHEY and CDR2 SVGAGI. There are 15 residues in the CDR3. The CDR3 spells CASRPPGLAGVEQFF. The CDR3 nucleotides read TGTGCCAGCAGGCCACCGGGGCTAGCGGGAGTTGAGCAGTTCTTC.

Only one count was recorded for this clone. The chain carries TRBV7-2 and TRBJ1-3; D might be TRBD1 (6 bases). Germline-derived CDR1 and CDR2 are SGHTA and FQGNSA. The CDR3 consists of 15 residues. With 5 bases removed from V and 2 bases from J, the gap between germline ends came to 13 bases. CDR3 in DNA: TGTGCCAGCAGCCTCGGGGGGGCCACTGGAAACACCATATATTTT. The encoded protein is CASSLGGATGNTIYF.

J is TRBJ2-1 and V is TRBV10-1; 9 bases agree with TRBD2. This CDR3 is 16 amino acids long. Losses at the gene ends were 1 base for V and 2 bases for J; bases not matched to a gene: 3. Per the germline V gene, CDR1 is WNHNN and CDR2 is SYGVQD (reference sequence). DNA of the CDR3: TGCGCCAGCAGTGAGTTAGCTAGCGGGACCTACAATGAGCAGTTCTTC. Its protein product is CASSELASGTYNEQFF.

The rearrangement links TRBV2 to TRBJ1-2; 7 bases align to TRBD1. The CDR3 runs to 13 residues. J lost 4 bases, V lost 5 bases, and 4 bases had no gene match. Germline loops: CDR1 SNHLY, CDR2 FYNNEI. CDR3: CASSTTGIYGYTF. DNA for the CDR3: TGTGCCAGCAGTACGACAGGGATCTATGGCTACACCTTC.

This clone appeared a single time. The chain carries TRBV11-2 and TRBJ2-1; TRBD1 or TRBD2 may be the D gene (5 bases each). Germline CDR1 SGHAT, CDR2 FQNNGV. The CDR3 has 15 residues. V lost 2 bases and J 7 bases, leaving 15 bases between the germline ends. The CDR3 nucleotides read TGTGCCAGCAGCTTAAACGAGGGGCAAGGGAATGAGCAGTTCTTC. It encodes CASSLNEGQGNEQFF.

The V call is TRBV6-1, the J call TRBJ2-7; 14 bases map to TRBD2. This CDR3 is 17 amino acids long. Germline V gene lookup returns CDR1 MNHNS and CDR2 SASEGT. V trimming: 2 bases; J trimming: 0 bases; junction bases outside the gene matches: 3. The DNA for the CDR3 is TGTGCCAGCAGTGAACGCGGGACTAGCGGGAGCTCCTACGAGCAGTACTTC. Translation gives CASSERGTSGSSYEQYF.

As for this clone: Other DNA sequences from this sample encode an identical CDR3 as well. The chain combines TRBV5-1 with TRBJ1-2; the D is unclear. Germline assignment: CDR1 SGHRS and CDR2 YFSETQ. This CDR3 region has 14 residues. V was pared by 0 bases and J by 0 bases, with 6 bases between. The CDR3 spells CASSLGTTNYGYTF. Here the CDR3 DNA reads TGCGCCAGCAGCTTGGGCACGACTAACTATGGCTACACCTTC.

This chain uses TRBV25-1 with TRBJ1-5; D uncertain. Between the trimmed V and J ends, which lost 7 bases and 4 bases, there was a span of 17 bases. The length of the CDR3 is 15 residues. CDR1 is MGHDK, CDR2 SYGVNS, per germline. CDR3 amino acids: CASMVLHLRNQPQHF. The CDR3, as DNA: TGTGCCAGCATGGTTCTCCATCTCCGAAATCAGCCCCAGCATTTT.

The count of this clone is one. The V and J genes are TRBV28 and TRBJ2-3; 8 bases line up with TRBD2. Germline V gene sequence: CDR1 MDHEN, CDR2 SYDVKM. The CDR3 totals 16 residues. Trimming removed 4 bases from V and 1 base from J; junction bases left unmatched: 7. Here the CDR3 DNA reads TGTGCCAGCAGTTCCCCCTCAGCGGGGGGCACAGATACGCAGTATTTT. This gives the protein CASSSPSAGGTDTQYF.

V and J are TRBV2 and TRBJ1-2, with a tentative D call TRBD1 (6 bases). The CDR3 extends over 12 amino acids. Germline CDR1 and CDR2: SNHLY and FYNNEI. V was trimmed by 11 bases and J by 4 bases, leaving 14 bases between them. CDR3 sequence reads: CAGGGGSYGYTF. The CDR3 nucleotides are TGTGCCGGGGGCGGCGGGAGCTATGGCTACACCTTC.

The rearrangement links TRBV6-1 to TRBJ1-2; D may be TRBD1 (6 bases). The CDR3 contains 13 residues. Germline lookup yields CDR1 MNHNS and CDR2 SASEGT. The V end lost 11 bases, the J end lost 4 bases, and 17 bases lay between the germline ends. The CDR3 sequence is CACLGDIVYGYTF. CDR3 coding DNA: TGTGCCTGCCTAGGGGACATCGTCTATGGCTACACCTTC.

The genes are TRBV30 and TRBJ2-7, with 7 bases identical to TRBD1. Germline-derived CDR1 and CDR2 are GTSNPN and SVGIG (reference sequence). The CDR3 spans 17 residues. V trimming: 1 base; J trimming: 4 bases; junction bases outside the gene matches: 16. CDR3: CAWSGKPTGKGMYEQYF. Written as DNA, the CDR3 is TGTGCCTGGAGTGGGAAACCGACAGGGAAGGGCATGTACGAGCAGTACTTC.

DNA of the CDR3: TGTGCCATCAGTGAGTCTGGCAAATCCTACGAGCAGTACTTC. This sequence encodes CAISESGKSYEQYF. The rearrangement links TRBV10-3 to TRBJ2-7; no reliable D call. Germline CDR1 reads ENHRY; CDR2 reads SYGVKD. Trimming took 0 bases from V and 1 from J, leaving 7 bases between them. This CDR3 has 14 amino acids.

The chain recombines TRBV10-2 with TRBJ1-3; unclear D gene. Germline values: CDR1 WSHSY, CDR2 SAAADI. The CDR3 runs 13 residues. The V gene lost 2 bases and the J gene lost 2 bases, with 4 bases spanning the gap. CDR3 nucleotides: TGCGCCAGCAGTGAGCGTCCTGGAAACACCATATATTTT. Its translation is CASSERPGNTIYF.

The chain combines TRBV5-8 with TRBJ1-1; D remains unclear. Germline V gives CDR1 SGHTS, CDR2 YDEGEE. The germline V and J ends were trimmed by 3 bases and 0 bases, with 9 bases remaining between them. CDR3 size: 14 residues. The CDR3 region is CASSSGRMNTEAFF. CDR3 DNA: TGTGCCAGCAGCTCTGGACGTATGAACACTGAAGCTTTCTTT.